The clone carrying this T cell receptor beta chain counts as medium-sized (0.01 to 0.1%) by frequency. Antigen unknown. This CDR3 contains 13 residues. Germline assignment: CDR1 MNHEY and CDR2 SVGAGI. The data originate from a study of CXCR3-negative and CXCR3-positive naive CD8 T cells. The overall study: The libraries yielded around 140 million TRB reads, about 1.5 +/- 0.3 million each.

The study, taken as a whole, reports: Unlike memory cells, which differed, naive CXCR3-negative and CXCR3-positive cells had similar TRBV-TRBJ usage.

UMI-tagged TRB cDNA libraries were built via 5' RACE. Reanalyzing the 5' RACE reads, TCRdb keeps one entry per CDR3 protein, without DNA. Recorded for this sample: about 6,700 distinct CDR3 sequences. This chain uses TRBV6-5 with TRBJ2-7; the D gene TCRdb calls, TRBD1, cannot be checked with no DNA. The sample taken for sequencing was naive CXCR3- CD8+ T cells from blood. Sample subset: CD45RO-CCR7+CD27+CD95- naive CD8+ T cells lacking CXCR3 (TNR3-). The receptor comes from a human donor in good health. Some clones in this sample may be carry-over from other donors' samples. Here the CDR3 reads CASSQAGVGEQYF.